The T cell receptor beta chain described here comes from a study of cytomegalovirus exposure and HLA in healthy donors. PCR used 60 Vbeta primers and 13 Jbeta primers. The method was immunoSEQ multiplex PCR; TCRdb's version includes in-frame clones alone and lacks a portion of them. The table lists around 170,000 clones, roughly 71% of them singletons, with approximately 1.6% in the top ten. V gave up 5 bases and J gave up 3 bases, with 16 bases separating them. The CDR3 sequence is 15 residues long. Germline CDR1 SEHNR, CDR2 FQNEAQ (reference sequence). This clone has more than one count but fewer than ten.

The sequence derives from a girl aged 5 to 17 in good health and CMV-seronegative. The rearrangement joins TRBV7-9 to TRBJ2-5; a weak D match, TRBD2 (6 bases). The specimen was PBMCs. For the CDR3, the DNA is TGTGCCAGCAGCCCGCGGGACTCGCAAAAAGAGACCCAGTACTTC. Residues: CASSPRDSQKETQYF.